Below are 17 T cell receptor beta chains sequenced from a single sample in a study of vaccination and CD4 T cells after COVID-19. Treatment meaning: roughly 10-day PBMC culture with coronavirus spike peptide pools or control peptides (ViraFEST assay). Before the COVID-19 pandemic (2011-2018), CD4+ T cells were obtained from the unexposed donor. An Oncomine TCR Beta short-read assay was used to sequence the DNA from cultured CD4+ T cells. MiXCR was run by TCRdb on the PCR reads, yielding one entry per CDR3 protein. The top ten clones hold roughly two fifths of a sample with 6,100 or so distinct CDR3 sequences, around 47% of them seen once. Antigens of these TCRs are unknown. Specimen: CD4+ T cells from blood, cultured in vitro. The receptors shown here come from a human donor in good health.

This clonotype appeared a few times. The chain recombines TRBV6-1 with TRBJ1-2; D uncertain. This CDR3 region has 14 residues. The V gene lost 6 bases and the J gene lost 0 bases, with 11 bases spanning the gap. Germline lookup yields CDR1 MNHNS and CDR2 SASEGT. Here the CDR3 reads CASSPSTANYGYTF. The CDR3 nucleotides are TGTGCCAGCAGCCCCTCGACGGCTAACTATGGCTACACCTTC.

This clonotype came up a few times. The genes are TRBV20-1 and TRBJ1-1; D perhaps matches TRBD1 (6 bases). The CDR3 runs 14 residues. CDR1 and CDR2 (germline): DFQATT, SNEGSKA (reference sequence). The germline V and J ends were trimmed by 5 bases and 7 bases, with 20 bases remaining between them. The CDR3 region has the DNA TGCAGTGCTCCCGGTCAAAGGGGACACAGTGAAGCTTTCTTT. This sequence encodes CSAPGQRGHSEAFF.

The V and J genes are TRBV25-1 and TRBJ1-1, with a possible D match to TRBD1 (5 bases). Trimming removed 2 bases at V and 0 bases at J, with 19 bases between. CDR1 is MGHDK, CDR2 SYGVNS, per germline. This CDR3 is built from 18 residues. DNA for the CDR3: TGTGCCAGCAGTGAAATCAGTGCGACAGTTAACATGAACACTGAAGCTTTCTTT. This encodes CASSEISATVNMNTEAFF.

The chain couples TRBV2 to TRBJ1-1; 11 bases line up with TRBD1. The germline CDR1 and CDR2 sequences are SNHLY and FYNNEI. J was trimmed by 4 bases and V by 4 bases; bases with no gene match: 5. This CDR3 spans 15 amino acids. The CDR3 sequence is CASSGPGTGGTEAFF. CDR3 coding DNA: TGTGCCAGCAGTGGTCCCGGGACAGGGGGCACTGAAGCTTTCTTT.

V gene TRBV12-3 or TRBV12-4 combines with J gene TRBJ2-7; 7 bases align to TRBD1. Trimming at V came to 7 bases and at J to 3 bases, leaving 6 bases not matched to a gene. This CDR3 contains 13 residues. CDR3 in amino acids: CASTQGTRYEQYF. As DNA, the CDR3 is TGTGCCAGCACACAGGGGACGCGCTACGAGCAGTACTTC.

This chain uses TRBV6-2 or TRBV6-3 with TRBJ2-2, with a possible D match to TRBD2 (6 bases). This CDR3 spans 14 amino acids. V lost 7 bases, J lost 6 bases, and 15 bases lay in between. Germline values: CDR1 MNHEY, CDR2 SVGEGT. For the CDR3, the DNA is TGTGCCAGCAATCGACTGGGGGGACCCGGGGAGCTGTTTTTT. It yields the protein CASNRLGGPGELFF.

The chain joins TRBV30 to TRBJ1-2; D is perhaps TRBD1 (5 bases). Trimming cost V 3 bases and J 2 bases, with 10 bases left between them. Germline V gene lookup returns CDR1 GTSNPN and CDR2 SVGIG (reference sequence). CDR3 length: 13 residues. The CDR3: CAWRVRDNYGYTF. Written as DNA, the CDR3 is TGTGCCTGGAGGGTACGGGACAACTATGGCTACACCTTC. Variable domain in full (rest from reference TRBV30 and TRBJ1-2): SQTIHQWPATLVQPVGSPLSLECTVEGTSNPNLYWYRQAAGRGLQLLFYSVGIGQISSEVPQNLSASRPQDRQFILSSKKLLLSDSGFYLCAWRVRDNYGYTFGSGTRLTVV.

The rearrangement uses TRBV7-2 and TRBJ1-2, with unresolved D. There are 21 residues in the CDR3. Germline V gene sequence: CDR1 SGHTA, CDR2 FQGNSA. V gave up 2 bases and J gave up 0 bases, with 28 bases separating them. CDR3 amino acids: CASSLKPLAVHSLKSNYGYTF. The DNA for the CDR3 is TGTGCCAGCAGCTTAAAACCACTGGCAGTACACTCACTTAAGTCTAACTATGGCTACACCTTC.

This chain connects TRBV19 to TRBJ2-7, with 8 nucleotides matching TRBD1. Trimming took 1 base from V and 0 from J; bases not matched to a gene: 5. Germline lookup yields CDR1 LNHDA and CDR2 SQIVND (reference sequence). The CDR3 sequence is 16 residues long. CDR3 loop: CASSIATGQGSYEQYF. The CDR3 nucleotides are TGTGCCAGTAGTATAGCCACCGGACAGGGCTCCTACGAGCAGTACTTC.

CDR3 nucleotide sequence: TGTGCCAGCAGCTCCCAGGGGACCACTGAAGCTTTCTTT. Translated, it gives CASSSQGTTEAFF. The chain recombines TRBV7-9 with TRBJ1-1; D is perhaps TRBD1 (6 bases). Germline loops: CDR1 SEHNR, CDR2 FQNEAQ (reference sequence). The CDR3 sequence is 13 residues long. V shed 4 bases and J shed 4 bases, with 10 bases lying between them.

This chain connects TRBV24-1 to TRBJ2-5; D is ambiguous. Trimming pared 1 base from V and 5 bases from J, leaving 7 bases between. CDR1 and CDR2 from the germline V gene are KGHDR and SFDVKD. The CDR3 consists of 13 residues. The DNA of the CDR3 is TGTGCCACCAGTGATTTTGTGAGGGAGACCCAGTACTTC. It translates to CATSDFVRETQYF.

This clonotype was found a few times. The chain has TRBV20-1 and TRBJ2-3; TRBD2 matches at 8 bases. Germline CDR1 reads DFQATT; CDR2 reads SNEGSKA (reference sequence). V shed 4 bases, J shed 5 bases, and the junction held 2 bases outside the gene matches. This CDR3 has 12 amino acids. The CDR3 DNA is TGCAGTGCTAAGGGACTAGAAGATACGCAGTATTTT. It specifies CSAKGLEDTQYF.

J is TRBJ2-5 and V is TRBV7-9; TRBD2 matches 11 bases. CDR1 and CDR2 from the germline V gene are SEHNR and FQNEAQ (reference sequence). J gave up 13 bases and V 4 bases, and 11 bases lay outside the gene matches. The CDR3 consists of 14 residues. CDR3 protein: CASSSSGGSGLWYF. The CDR3 coding sequence is TGTGCCAGCAGCTCTAGCGGGGGGTCGGGTCTATGGTACTTC.

This clonotype has only a few counts. The rearrangement links TRBV20-1 to TRBJ1-5; D perhaps matches TRBD1 (6 bases). Per the germline V gene, CDR1 is DFQATT and CDR2 is SNEGSKA (reference sequence). V lost 6 bases and J 3 bases, leaving 12 bases between the germline ends. The CDR3 contains 13 residues. The chain's CDR3 is CSALPGHNQPQHF. CDR3 nucleotide sequence: TGCAGTGCCCTACCGGGACACAATCAGCCCCAGCATTTT.

The table lists this clonotype with a few counts. The gene calls are TRBV10-1 and TRBJ1-1; D remains ambiguous. Looked up from germline, CDR1 is WNHNN and CDR2 is SYGVQD (reference sequence). V lost 6 bases, J lost 0 bases, and 11 bases lay in between. The CDR3 is 14 residues long. As DNA, the CDR3 is TGCGCCAGCAGCCCACGAGGTCTGAACACTGAAGCTTTCTTT. This gives the protein CASSPRGLNTEAFF.

The chain employs TRBV18 and TRBJ1-1, with no clear D. CDR3 size: 14 residues. Trimming pared 0 bases from V and 7 bases from J, leaving 12 bases between. CDR1 and CDR2 from the germline V gene are KGHSH and LQKENI. In DNA form, the CDR3 reads TGTGCCAGCTCACCACCGTTAGCTGGGATTGAAGCTTTCTTT. Translating gives CASSPPLAGIEAFF. Complete variable domain (other parts from reference TRBV18 and TRBJ1-1): NAGVMQNPRHLVRRRGQEARLRCSPMKGHSHVYWYRQLPEEGLKFMVYLQKENIIDESGMPKERFSAEFPKEGPSILRIQQVVRGDSAAYFCASSPPLAGIEAFFGQGTRLTVV.

The rearrangement links TRBV20-1 to TRBJ2-3; 7 bases agree with TRBD2. J was trimmed by 2 bases and V by 0 bases; bases with no gene match: 2. Per the germline V gene, CDR1 is DFQATT and CDR2 is SNEGSKA (reference sequence). The length of the CDR3 is 14 residues. CDR3 protein: CSARDAGDTDTQYF. The CDR3 nucleotides read TGCAGTGCTAGAGATGCGGGGGACACAGATACGCAGTATTTT.